This T cell receptor beta chain emerged from a study of untreated major depressive disorder. Study-wide findings and caveats: CD4+ T cells from depressed patients used TRBV05-01 (Vbeta 5.1) more often than controls.

For sex, age, current smoking status and body mass index, every depressed patient had a pairwise-matched non-depressed control. Typically roughly 95% of enriched cells were CD4+. The ends were cut back, 2 bases at V and 0 bases at J, with 8 bases in the middle. This CDR3 comprises 14 residues. Germline loops: CDR1 SGHRS, CDR2 YFSETQ. The protocol was immunoSEQ multiplex PCR, while the TCRdb copy is restricted to in-frame clones and leaves out a portion. The sample lists about 19,000 clones; approximately 92% were seen once. A word on this clone: The antigen is not known.

The gene calls are TRBV5-1 and TRBJ1-1, with TRBD1 as a possible D gene (6 bases). The sequence came from a middle-aged woman with major depressive disorder. Sequencing was performed on CD4+ T cells from PBMCs. CDR3 DNA sequence: TGCGCCAGCAGCTTTGGACAGATGAACACTGAAGCTTTCTTT. It encodes CASSFGQMNTEAFF.